The rows below give T cell receptor beta chains drawn from one sample of a study of blood T cells in healthy people across ages. Each CDR3 protein is one row after TCRdb ran MiXCR on the 5' RACE reads. The sample carries 1.5 million to 1.8 million distinct CDR3 sequences, under 55% recorded once. The source material was blood. The source is a woman between 18 and 29 years old in good health. Both conserved end residues are part of each CDR3. The D gene is left open where the match is weak. Some rows have no size entry. The others give once, few or many, or a class for an expanded clone.

>once|TRBJ2-6|TRBV2|-
TGTGCCAGCAGTGAGCGGGGCGCCTCTGGGGCCAACGTCCTGACTTTC
CASSERGASGANVLTF
>few|TRBJ2-1|TRBV4-1|-
TGCGCCAGCAGCTTCAGGGGCAGGAATGAGCAGTTCTTC
CASSFRGRNEQFF
>-|TRBJ2-3|TRBV20-1|TRBD2
TGCAGTGCAACGAACCCACTAGCGGGGGACACAGATACGCAGTATTTT
CSATNPLAGDTDTQYF
>few|TRBJ2-1|TRBV20-1|TRBD2
TGCAGTGCCAGGACTAGCGGGAGGTTTGAGCAGTTCTTC
CSARTSGRFEQFF
>-|TRBJ2-1|TRBV4-1|TRBD2
TGCGCCAGCAGCCAATTGGGACTAGCGGGCAATGAGCAGTTCTTC
CASSQLGLAGNEQFF
>-|TRBJ2-5|TRBV29-1|-
TGCAGCGTCGTTTGGTGGCGGACAATGTACTTC
CSVVWWRTMYF
>-|TRBJ2-2|TRBV4-2|-
TGTGCCAGCACCCCGGATTTGAACACCGGGGAGCTGTTTTTT
CASTPDLNTGELFF
>-|TRBJ2-7|TRBV7-2|TRBD2
TGTGCCAGCAGCTCCCAAGGAATAGCGGGATCCCCCTACGAGCAGTACTTC
CASSSQGIAGSPYEQYF
>once|TRBJ1-4|TRBV6-6|TRBD1
TGTGCCAGAAATCAGGGGGCTTCGGAAAAACTGTTTTTT
CARNQGASEKLFF
>few|TRBJ2-3|TRBV5-5|TRBD2
TGTGCCAGCCTCCTAGCGGGGGGGTTAACAGATACGCAGTATTTT
CASLLAGGLTDTQYF
>-|TRBJ2-2|TRBV6-2/TRBV6-3|-
TGTGCCAGCAGTTCCCTGACAGGAACGAACACCGGGGAGCTGTTTTTT
CASSSLTGTNTGELFF
>-|TRBJ1-1|TRBV20-1|-
TGCAGTGCTAGAAGGACAACAGAACCGCGGACTGAAGCTTTCTTT
CSARRTTEPRTEAFF
>-|TRBJ1-1|TRBV12-3/TRBV12-4|-
TGTGCCAGCAGTTTAGATGGACGGGGGACTGAAGCTTTCTTT
CASSLDGRGTEAFF
>-|TRBJ2-1|TRBV4-1|TRBD2
TGCGCCAGCAGCCAAGTCATAGCGGGGGTCACTCCTCGAAATGAGCAGTTCTTC
CASSQVIAGVTPRNEQFF
>-|TRBJ1-2|TRBV7-6|TRBD1
TGTGCCAGCAGCTCGCGACAGGGTTATAATGACTATGGCTACACCTTC
CASSSRQGYNDYGYTF
>few|TRBJ1-1|TRBV4-1|-
TGCGCCAGCAGCCCTCACCCATTCAGCGGGGAAGCTTTCTTT
CASSPHPFSGEAFF
>-|TRBJ2-3|TRBV14|-
TGTGCCAGCAGCCACGGACATTACCAGTATTTT
CASSHGHYQYF
>many|TRBJ2-3|TRBV7-2|-
TGTGCCAGCAGCTTAAGATTCAGCGATCTAGGCACAGATACGCAGTATTTT
CASSLRFSDLGTDTQYF
>few|TRBJ2-7|TRBV5-6|TRBD2
TGTGCCAGCAGCCGTGGAAGCGGGACTTACTACGAGCAGTACTTC
CASSRGSGTYYEQYF
>-|TRBJ2-1|TRBV2|-
TGTGCCAGCAGCCACAGGGCCTTGCCTGAGCAGTTCTTC
CASSHRALPEQFF
>few|TRBJ2-7|TRBV4-1|-
TGCGCCAGCAGCCAGGCCGGAGGGGGCGAGCAGTACTTC
CASSQAGGGEQYF
>-|TRBJ1-1|TRBV21-1|-
TGTGCCAGCAGCAAAGTGTCCAGCAACACTGAAGCTTTCTTT
CASSKVSSNTEAFF
>few|TRBJ1-1|TRBV9|-
TGTGCCAGCAGCGTAGTGAGAGGGAACACTGAAGCTTTCTTT
CASSVVRGNTEAFF
>-|TRBJ1-5|TRBV4-2|TRBD1
TGTGCCAGCAGCCAGGGAGACAGGGCGGTATTGGCCCAGCATTTT
CASSQGDRAVLAQHF
>few|TRBJ1-2|TRBV6-6|-
TGTGCCAGCAAGAGGGAGGGTGGCTACACCTTC
CASKREGGYTF
>many|TRBJ2-7|TRBV5-1|-
TGCGCCAGCAGCTTGGTGGGGGCGACTTACGAGCAGTACTTC
CASSLVGATYEQYF
>few|TRBJ2-7|TRBV7-8|-
TGTGCCAGCAGCTTAAGCGGTCTAGCGCAATCCTACGAGCAGTACTTC
CASSLSGLAQSYEQYF
>-|TRBJ2-1|TRBV20-1|TRBD2
TGCAGTGCTAGAGCATGGAAGCGGGGGGGCGTAAATGAGCAGTTCTTC
CSARAWKRGGVNEQFF
>-|TRBJ2-1|TRBV6-5|TRBD1
TGTGCCAGCAGAACGACAGGGATACCCGGGAATGAGCAGTTCTTC
CASRTTGIPGNEQFF
>once|TRBJ1-2|TRBV7-9|-
TGTGCCAGCAGCGCTGCTGGGGCCCAGAGAGTCTATGGCTACACCTTC
CASSAAGAQRVYGYTF
>-|TRBJ2-7|TRBV29-1|-
TGCAGCGTTGAAGCCACAGGCTCCCCCTACGAGCAGTACTTC
CSVEATGSPYEQYF
>few|TRBJ2-3|TRBV20-1|-
TGCAGTGCTCCGGAGGGGTGGGGAAGCACAGATACGCAGTATTTT
CSAPEGWGSTDTQYF
>-|TRBJ1-1|TRBV9|TRBD1
TGTGCCAGCAGCACAGCAGGGGGAACTGAAGCTTTCTTT
CASSTAGGTEAFF
>-|TRBJ2-3|TRBV28|-
TGTGCCAGCACCTACCGAGATACGCAGTATTTT
CASTYRDTQYF
>few|TRBJ2-1|TRBV4-1|-
TGCGCCAGCAGCCAGGGTATAGGGTTGGGTGAGCAGTTCTTC
CASSQGIGLGEQFF
>few|TRBJ2-7|TRBV10-3|TRBD2
TGTGCCATCAGTGAGACGGGGGGACCGTCTCTCTACGAGCAGTACTTC
CAISETGGPSLYEQYF
>few|TRBJ2-7|TRBV7-9|-
TGTGCCAGCAGCTTAGCGCAAGGGACACCGTACGAGCAGTACTTC
CASSLAQGTPYEQYF
>once|TRBJ2-3|TRBV7-2|-
TGTGCCAGCAGCAAAGTTTTCCATACGCAGTATTTT
CASSKVFHTQYF
>-|TRBJ1-1|TRBV30|-
TGTGCCTGGATACGGACGCGCGCCAGGGGCACTGAAGCTTTCTTT
CAWIRTRARGTEAFF
>-|TRBJ2-1|TRBV4-1|TRBD2
TGCGCCAGCAGCCAAGTTGGAGCGGGGGTCTACAAGGAGCAGTTCTTC
CASSQVGAGVYKEQFF
>-|TRBJ2-7|TRBV19|-
TGTGCCAGTAGTATTCTCTCAACTAATGAGCAGTACTTC
CASSILSTNEQYF
>-|TRBJ2-7|TRBV9|TRBD1
TGTGCCAGCAGCCCCCAGGACAGGGGGCTTCGCGAGCAGTACTTC
CASSPQDRGLREQYF
>-|TRBJ2-3|TRBV7-8|TRBD2
TGTGCCAGCAGCTACCGTAGCGGGGCCCCAGATACGCAGTATTTT
CASSYRSGAPDTQYF
>-|TRBJ2-5|TRBV7-7|-
TGTGCTAGCAGCTTGATGGAGGCTGACCAAGAGACCCAGTACTTC
CASSLMEADQETQYF
>once|TRBJ2-1|TRBV6-7|TRBD1
TGTGCCAGCAGTTACTCATTCATCGGAGAACCGGGACAGTCGGATGAGCAGTTCTTC
CASSYSFIGEPGQSDEQFF
>-|TRBJ1-5|TRBV28|-
TGTGCCAGCAGTTTCCGGGGCTCTCAGCCCCAGCATTTT
CASSFRGSQPQHF
>-|TRBJ2-1|TRBV20-1|-
TGCAGTGCGATCTCTCGGGAGTACAATGAGCAGTTCTTC
CSAISREYNEQFF
>once|TRBJ2-2|TRBV7-2|TRBD2
TGTGCCAGCAGCTTATTCGCCGCGGGGGGGTCCACCGGGGAGCTGTTTTTT
CASSLFAAGGSTGELFF
>few|TRBJ1-2|TRBV4-3|TRBD1
TGCGCCAGCAGCACCCACAGGGGTGGTGGCTACACCTTC
CASSTHRGGGYTF